Sequencing of this T cell receptor (beta chain) was carried out in a study of response to subunit inactivated influenza vaccine. Study-level findings and limits: There was a suggestion from the authors that each seasonal influenza vaccination recruits few new T cells.

This clonotype was seen ten or more times. Its specificity is unknown. In TCRdb, the RT-PCR reads were re-called with MiXCR into one record per CDR3 protein. This sample has approximately 490,000 distinct CDR3 sequences, with under 8.5% found just once. The CDR3 length is 12 residues. Per germline, CDR1 SQVTM and CDR2 ANQGSEA. Trimming left V 7 bases short and J 4 bases short, with 11 bases between. The TCR sequence derives from a man aged 50 to 75 who received an inactivated influenza vaccine. This sequence joins TRBV29-1 and TRBJ1-3; no reliable D call. The specimen comprised PBMCs from blood, sampled roughly 24 months after vaccination. CDR3 sequence reads: CSADGPGNTIYF. The CDR3, as DNA: TGCAGCGCCGACGGGCCCGGAAACACCATATATTTT. The full variable domain, completed using reference TRBV29-1 and TRBJ1-3, is SAVISQKPSRDICQRGTSLTIQCQVDSQVTMMFWYRQQPGQSLTLIATANQGSEATYESGFVIDKFPISRPNLTFSTLTVSNMSPEDSSIYLCSADGPGNTIYFGEGSWLTVV.